This T cell receptor (beta chain) was found in a study of shared clonotypes between healthy human individuals. The CDR3 length is 14 residues. The V end was cut by 6 bases, the J end by 2 bases, with 12 bases between. CDR1 and CDR2 (germline): MNHNS, SASEGT. Each subset's genomic DNA was shared equally among a number of immunoSEQ plates. TCRdb's copy holds only in-frame clones and misses some; the assay was immunoSEQ multiplex PCR. The profile shows about a million clones, 60% to 80% of them singletons. This chain connects TRBV6-1 to TRBJ2-3, with a possible D match to TRBD1 (6 bases). The material sequenced was memory CD4+ T cells from PBMCs. As for subset: CD45RA-negative fraction. The TCR was taken from a man between 18 and 29 years old in good health. Some clones in this sample may be carry-over from other donors' samples. CDR3 nucleotide sequence: TGTGCCAGCAGATCGGGACACCCCACAGATACGCAGTATTTT. Translated, it gives CASRSGHPTDTQYF.